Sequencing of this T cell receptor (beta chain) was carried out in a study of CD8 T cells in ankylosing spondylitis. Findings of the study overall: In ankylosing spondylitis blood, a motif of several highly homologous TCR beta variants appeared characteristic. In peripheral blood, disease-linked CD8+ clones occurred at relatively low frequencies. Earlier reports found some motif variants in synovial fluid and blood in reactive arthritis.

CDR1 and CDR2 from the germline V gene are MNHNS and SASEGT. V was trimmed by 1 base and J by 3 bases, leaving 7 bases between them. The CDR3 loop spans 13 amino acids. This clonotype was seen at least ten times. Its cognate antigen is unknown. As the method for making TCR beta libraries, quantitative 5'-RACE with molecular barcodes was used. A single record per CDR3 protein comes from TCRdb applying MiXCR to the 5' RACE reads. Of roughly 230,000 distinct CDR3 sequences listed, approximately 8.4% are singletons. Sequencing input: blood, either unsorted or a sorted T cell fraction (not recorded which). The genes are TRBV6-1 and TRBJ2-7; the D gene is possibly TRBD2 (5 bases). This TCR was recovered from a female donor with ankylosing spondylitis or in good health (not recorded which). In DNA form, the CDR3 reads TGTGCCAGCAGTGAAGGACGGGACTACGAGCAGTACTTC. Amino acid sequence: CASSEGRDYEQYF.